A single sample is the source of the 27 T cell receptor beta chains below, sequenced in a study of shared clonotypes between healthy human individuals. Some clones are missing from TCRdb's copy, which holds only in-frame ones; the method was immunoSEQ multiplex PCR. The sample carries under 2.5 million clones, just under 95% recorded once. The specimen sequenced was naive CD4+ T cells from PBMCs. Subset: CD45RA+ positively selected. These receptors all stem from a man aged 18 to 29 in good health. Some clones in this sample may be carry-over from other donors' samples.

The chain joins TRBV28 to TRBJ1-1; D is possibly TRBD1 (6 bases). V lost 6 bases to trimming and J lost 1 base, with 15 bases between them. The CDR3 is made up of 15 amino acids. Looked up from germline, CDR1 is MDHEN and CDR2 is SYDVKM. CDR3 region: CASRESRGWNTEAFF. The CDR3 nucleotides are TGTGCCAGCAGGGAGTCAAGGGGGTGGAACACTGAAGCTTTCTTT.

The rearrangement joins TRBV30 to TRBJ1-3, with D perhaps matching TRBD1 (5 bases). Trimming cost V 3 bases and J 3 bases, with 9 bases left between them. CDR1 is GTSNPN and CDR2 is SVGIG in the germline V gene (reference sequence). The CDR3 extends over 13 amino acids. CDR3 sequence reads: CAWRTGGGNTIYF. CDR3 coding DNA: TGTGCCTGGAGAACGGGGGGTGGAAACACCATATATTTT.

V and J are TRBV11-1 and TRBJ2-4; maybe TRBD2 (5 bases). V was pared by 5 bases and J by 2 bases, with 13 bases between. The CDR3 runs to 15 residues. Germline V gives CDR1 SGHAT, CDR2 FQDESV (reference sequence). CDR3 region: CASSLPGTSKNIQYF. As DNA, the CDR3 is TGTGCCAGCAGCCTCCCGGGAACGTCCAAAAACATTCAGTACTTC.

This chain uses TRBV15 with TRBJ2-1; TRBD2 might be the D (5 bases). Germline V CDR1 and CDR2: LNHNV, YYDKDF (reference sequence). CDR3 length: 15 amino acids. Trimming took 0 bases from V and 3 from J, leaving 9 bases between them. The CDR3 DNA follows: TGTGCCACCAGCAGAGAACAAACTAGCTACAATGAGCAGTTCTTC. It encodes CATSREQTSYNEQFF.

The J gene is TRBJ2-1, the V gene TRBV30, with TRBD2 matching 14 bases. CDR1 GTSNPN and CDR2 SVGIG come from the germline V gene (reference sequence). The length of the CDR3 is 16 residues. The ends lost 3 bases at V and 12 bases at J; junction bases unmatched: 13. DNA of the CDR3: TGTGCCTGGAGGGGGACTAGCGGGAGCGCACCCCCCTGGCAGTTCTTC. It encodes CAWRGTSGSAPPWQFF.

The chain links TRBV5-5 to TRBJ2-5; 7 nucleotides line up with TRBD2. The CDR3 contains 15 residues. Germline V gene lookup returns CDR1 SGHKS and CDR2 YYEKEE (reference sequence). The V segment lost 0 bases and the J segment 4 bases; nucleotides outside the gene matches: 6. CDR3 coding DNA: TGTGCCAGCAGCTTGGCGGGAGGTGCGACAGAGACCCAGTACTTC. It specifies CASSLAGGATETQYF. The variable domain in full, completed from reference TRBV5-5 and TRBJ2-5, reads DAGVTQSPTHLIKTRGQQVTLRCSPISGHKSVSWYQQVLGQGPQFIFQYYEKEERGRGNFPDRFSARQFPNYSSELNVNALLLGDSALYLCASSLAGGATETQYFGPGTRLLVL.

The chain uses TRBV29-1 and TRBJ2-5; D gene unclear. V was shortened by 6 bases and J by 5 bases, with 13 bases between the two germline ends. The CDR3 is 12 residues long. Germline CDR1 SQVTM, CDR2 ANQGSEA. CDR3 in amino acids: CSVYDNGETQYF. In DNA form, the CDR3 reads TGCAGCGTCTACGACAATGGGGAGACCCAGTACTTC.

The chain couples TRBV2 to TRBJ2-3; a weak D match, TRBD2 (5 bases). The CDR3 runs to 13 residues. Trimming pared 1 base from V and 6 bases from J, leaving 8 bases between. Germline assignment: CDR1 SNHLY and CDR2 FYNNEI. The CDR3 here is CASSEGETDTQYF. The CDR3 nucleotides are TGTGCCAGCAGTGAAGGGGAGACGGATACGCAGTATTTT.

V is TRBV15 and J is TRBJ2-7, with D perhaps TRBD2 (5 bases). The V end was cut by 4 bases, the J end by 4 bases, with 11 bases between. CDR1 is LNHNV, CDR2 YYDKDF, per germline (reference sequence). The CDR3 consists of 13 residues. CDR3 residues: CATSTDGIYEQYF. CDR3 in DNA: TGTGCCACCAGCACGGACGGGATTTACGAGCAGTACTTC.

A note on this clone: Other nucleotide sequences in the sample specify the same CDR3. The V call is TRBV18, the J call TRBJ2-7; either TRBD1 or TRBD2 may supply D (6 bases each). The CDR3 is 14 residues long. CDR1 and CDR2 from the germline V gene are KGHSH and LQKENI. Trimming took off 3 bases at V and 0 bases at J, with 9 bases between the two ends. The CDR3 protein is CASSPRGPSYEQYF. DNA of the CDR3: TGTGCCAGCTCACCCCGGGGGCCCTCCTACGAGCAGTACTTC.

The CDR3 nucleotides are TGCGCCAGCGAGACAGGGAGTTCCTCTGGGGCCAACGTCCTGACTTTC. Amino acids: CASETGSSSGANVLTF. The chain uses TRBV5-1 and TRBJ2-6; 7 nucleotides align to TRBD1. Germline-derived CDR1 and CDR2 are SGHRS and YFSETQ. The CDR3 spans 16 residues. Unmatched junction bases numbered 7, after V lost 7 bases and J lost 0 bases.

The V gene is TRBV2, the J gene TRBJ1-4, with TRBD1 identical over 7 bases. The V gene's germline CDR1 is SNHLY and CDR2 FYNNEI. Losses at the gene ends were 6 bases for V and 8 bases for J; bases not matched to a gene: 3. This CDR3 has 12 residues. CDR3: CASRGTDEKLFF. The CDR3 nucleotides read TGTGCCAGCAGGGGGACAGACGAAAAACTGTTTTTT.

As to this clone: This specimen includes other DNA sequences encoding the same CDR3. The chain has TRBV19 and TRBJ1-2, with D uncertain. The length of the CDR3 is 14 residues. V was clipped by 3 bases and J by 2 bases, with 10 bases between them. Germline V gene data show CDR1 as LNHDA and CDR2 as SQIVND (reference sequence). CDR3 in DNA: TGTGCCAGTAGTATGAGGGCAGCCAACTATGGCTACACCTTC. It encodes CASSMRAANYGYTF.

This clone was seen once. The chain is built from TRBV6-1 and TRBJ1-5; D remains ambiguous. Per germline, CDR1 MNHNS and CDR2 SASEGT. Trimming shortened V by 5 bases and J by 3 bases, and 11 bases separated the two germline ends. The CDR3 covers 14 residues. CDR3: CASSTTDANQPQHF. CDR3 bases: TGTGCCAGCAGTACAACAGATGCCAATCAGCCCCAGCATTTT.

The V and J genes are TRBV5-4 and TRBJ2-1; 7 bases align to TRBD1. The CDR3 runs 17 residues. Looked up from germline, CDR1 is SGHNT and CDR2 is YYREEE (reference sequence). Trimming at V came to 4 bases and at J to 2 bases, leaving 12 bases not matched to a gene. For the CDR3, the DNA is TGTGCCAGCAGCCCCAGTTTGGACAGGATCACCTACAATGAGCAGTTCTTC. It specifies CASSPSLDRITYNEQFF.

The V gene is TRBV29-1, the J gene TRBJ1-4; D is ambiguous. Germline values: CDR1 SQVTM, CDR2 ANQGSEA. The V end was cut by 6 bases, the J end by 0 bases, with 8 bases between. This CDR3 region has 13 residues. CDR3 nucleotide sequence: TGCAGCGTGAACACCGCAACTAATGAAAAACTGTTTTTT. Residues: CSVNTATNEKLFF.

This sequence joins TRBV30 and TRBJ1-5; unclear D gene. CDR1 is GTSNPN and CDR2 is SVGIG in the germline V gene (reference sequence). This CDR3 spans 14 amino acids. V was cut by 0 bases and J by 2 bases, with 8 bases left in between. The CDR3 reads CAWSVPVRNQPQHF. The CDR3 DNA reads TGTGCCTGGAGTGTACCGGTCCGCAATCAGCCCCAGCATTTT.

CDR3 DNA sequence: TGTGCCATCAGTGATAGGGGGCCTTGGTATGAGCAGTTCTTC. Translation gives CAISDRGPWYEQFF. The chain has TRBV10-3 and TRBJ2-1; 7 bases are a match to TRBD1. After removal of 3 bases from V and 8 bases from J, the junction contained 7 bases not matched to a gene. Germline CDR1 is ENHRY and CDR2 is SYGVKD. The CDR3 length is 14 residues.

The chain carries TRBV6-5 and TRBJ2-1; 9 nucleotides line up with TRBD1. Germline V gene lookup returns CDR1 MNHEY and CDR2 SVGAGI. This CDR3 is 13 amino acids long. Trimming removed 10 bases from V and 5 bases from J; junction bases left unmatched: 6. The CDR3 nucleotides read TGTGCCATAGGACAGGGGATAAACAATGAGCAGTTCTTC. Encoded protein: CAIGQGINNEQFF.

The J gene is TRBJ1-2, the V gene TRBV27; 8 bases map to TRBD1. Trimming removed 3 bases from V and 4 bases from J; junction bases left unmatched: 7. The CDR3 consists of 15 residues. Germline V gives CDR1 MNHEY, CDR2 SMNVEV (reference sequence). The CDR3 bases are TGTGCCAGCAGTTTGACAGGGGCTCGGGGCTATGGCTACACCTTC. Its translation: CASSLTGARGYGYTF.

This chain uses TRBV10-1 with TRBJ2-3; no definite D call. Germline V gives CDR1 WNHNN, CDR2 SYGVQD (reference sequence). The CDR3 is 15 amino acids. Trimming left V 0 bases short and J 0 bases short, with 7 bases between. The CDR3 nucleotides are TGCGCCAGCAGTGAGTCGGCAACTAGCACAGATACGCAGTATTTT. Protein product: CASSESATSTDTQYF.

The chain carries TRBV7-6 and TRBJ1-4; D is possibly TRBD1 (6 bases). This CDR3 region has 15 residues. Trimming left V 1 base short and J 7 bases short, with 13 bases between. Germline loops: CDR1 SGHVS, CDR2 FNYEAQ. The CDR3 sequence is CASSLVGGLGEKLFF. DNA of the CDR3: TGTGCCAGCAGCTTAGTCGGGGGGCTCGGTGAAAAACTGTTTTTT. The variable domain in full, with the rest retrieved from reference TRBV7-6 and TRBJ1-4, is GAGVSQSPRYKVTKRGQDVALRCDPISGHVSLYWYRQALGQGPEFLTYFNYEAQQDKSGLPNDRFSAERPEGSISTLTIQRTEQRDSAMYRCASSLVGGLGEKLFFGSGTQLSVL.

The gene calls are TRBV2 and TRBJ1-5, with 7 bases matching TRBD1. CDR1 is SNHLY, CDR2 FYNNEI, per germline. CDR3 size: 15 residues. After removal of 5 bases from V and 6 bases from J, the junction contained 10 bases not matched to a gene. CDR3: CASSIRQGSFQPQHF. CDR3 coding DNA: TGTGCCAGCAGTATTAGACAGGGTTCATTTCAGCCCCAGCATTTT.

The chain joins TRBV5-4 to TRBJ2-7; TRBD2 matches at 10 bases. Trimming at V came to 4 bases and at J to 5 bases, leaving 6 bases not matched to a gene. Germline CDR1 and CDR2: SGHNT and YYREEE (reference sequence). The CDR3 covers 14 residues. CDR3 nucleotide sequence: TGTGCCAGCAGCGGGGAGCTAGCGGGAGACGAGCAGTACTTC. Translated, it gives CASSGELAGDEQYF.

This clone was counted between two and nine times. The chain links TRBV2 to TRBJ1-5; D remains ambiguous. The germline gives CDR1 SNHLY, CDR2 FYNNEI. This CDR3 region has 13 residues. With 8 bases removed from V and 0 bases from J, the gap between germline ends came to 8 bases. CDR3: CASGGPSNQPQHF. As DNA, the CDR3 is TGTGCCAGCGGTGGACCTAGCAATCAGCCCCAGCATTTT. Based on the CDR3 plus reference TRBV2 and TRBJ1-5, the full variable domain is EPEVTQTPSHQVTQMGQEVILRCVPISNHLYFYWYRQILGQKVEFLVSFYNNEISEKSEIFDDQFSVERPDGSNFTLKIRSTKLEDSAMYFCASGGPSNQPQHFGDGTRLSIL.

J is TRBJ2-7 and V is TRBV5-1, with a tentative D call TRBD1 (6 bases). This CDR3 is 15 amino acids long. The V gene lost 0 bases and the J gene lost 3 bases, with 13 bases spanning the gap. CDR1 is SGHRS, CDR2 YFSETQ, per germline. CDR3 bases: TGCGCCAGCAGCTTGGCGCGGACAGACCTCTACGAGCAGTACTTC. Its translation: CASSLARTDLYEQYF.

The chain employs TRBV5-4 and TRBJ2-7; D call uncertain. The CDR3 covers 11 residues. Deletions cut 4 bases from V and 6 bases from J, with 8 bases between. Germline V gives CDR1 SGHNT, CDR2 YYREEE (reference sequence). CDR3 nucleotides: TGTGCCAGCAGCCAAGCCACCGAGCAGTACTTC. This gives the protein CASSQATEQYF.